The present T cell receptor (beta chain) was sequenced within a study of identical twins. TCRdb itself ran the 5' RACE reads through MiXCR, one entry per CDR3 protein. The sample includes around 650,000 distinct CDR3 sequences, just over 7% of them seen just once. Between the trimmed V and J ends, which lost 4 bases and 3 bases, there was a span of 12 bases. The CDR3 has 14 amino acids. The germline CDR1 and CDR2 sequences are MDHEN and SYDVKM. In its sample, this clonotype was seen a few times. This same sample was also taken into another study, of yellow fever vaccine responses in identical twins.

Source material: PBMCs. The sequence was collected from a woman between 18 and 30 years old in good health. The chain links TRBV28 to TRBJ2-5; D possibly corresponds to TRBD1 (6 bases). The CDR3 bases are TGTGCCAGCAGTTCCAGTCGGACAGAAGAGACCCAGTACTTC. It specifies CASSSSRTEETQYF.